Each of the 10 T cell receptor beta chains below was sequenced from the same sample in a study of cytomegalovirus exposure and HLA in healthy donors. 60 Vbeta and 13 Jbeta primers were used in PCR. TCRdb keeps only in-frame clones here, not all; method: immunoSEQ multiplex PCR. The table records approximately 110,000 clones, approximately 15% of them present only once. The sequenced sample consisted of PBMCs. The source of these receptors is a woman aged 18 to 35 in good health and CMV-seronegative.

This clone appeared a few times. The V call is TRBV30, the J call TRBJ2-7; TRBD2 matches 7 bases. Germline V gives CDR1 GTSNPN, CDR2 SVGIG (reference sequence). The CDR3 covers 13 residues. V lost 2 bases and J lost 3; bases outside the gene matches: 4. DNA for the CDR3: TGTGCCTGGAGTACCCGGGGGGTCTACGAGCAGTACTTC. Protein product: CAWSTRGVYEQYF.

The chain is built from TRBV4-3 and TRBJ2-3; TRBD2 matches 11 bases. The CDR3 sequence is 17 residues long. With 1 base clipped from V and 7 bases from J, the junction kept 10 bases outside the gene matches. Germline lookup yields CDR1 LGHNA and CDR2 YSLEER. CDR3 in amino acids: CASSQVGLAGGGNTQYF. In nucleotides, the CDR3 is TGCGCCAGCAGCCAAGTGGGGCTAGCGGGGGGCGGAAATACGCAGTATTTT.

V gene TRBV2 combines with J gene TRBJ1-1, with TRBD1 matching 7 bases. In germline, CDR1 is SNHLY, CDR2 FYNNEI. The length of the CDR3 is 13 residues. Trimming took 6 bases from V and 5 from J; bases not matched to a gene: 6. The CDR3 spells CASRGGHGTEAFF. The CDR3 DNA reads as TGTGCCAGCAGAGGGGGCCACGGAACTGAAGCTTTCTTT.

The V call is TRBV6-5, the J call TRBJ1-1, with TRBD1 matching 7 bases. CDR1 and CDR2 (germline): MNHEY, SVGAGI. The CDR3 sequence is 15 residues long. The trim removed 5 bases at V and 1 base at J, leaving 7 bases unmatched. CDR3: CASSRGTDKNTEAFF. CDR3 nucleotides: TGTGCCAGCAGTCGTGGGACAGATAAGAACACTGAAGCTTTCTTT.

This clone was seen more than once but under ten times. CDR3 residues: CASSPSTSGGRNEQFF. As DNA, the CDR3 is TGTGCCAGCAGCCCCTCGACTAGCGGGGGGAGAAATGAGCAGTTCTTC. The V gene is TRBV5-4, the J gene TRBJ2-1, with TRBD2 matching 13 bases. Losses at the gene ends were 4 bases for V and 7 bases for J; bases not matched to a gene: 8. Germline V gives CDR1 SGHNT, CDR2 YYREEE (reference sequence). This CDR3 is built from 16 residues.

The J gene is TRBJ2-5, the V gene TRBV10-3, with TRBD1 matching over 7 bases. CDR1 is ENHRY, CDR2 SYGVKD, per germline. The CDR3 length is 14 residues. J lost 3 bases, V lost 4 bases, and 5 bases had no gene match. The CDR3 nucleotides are TGTGCCATCAGTGTGGCCGGGACAGAAGAGACCCAGTACTTC. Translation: CAISVAGTEETQYF.

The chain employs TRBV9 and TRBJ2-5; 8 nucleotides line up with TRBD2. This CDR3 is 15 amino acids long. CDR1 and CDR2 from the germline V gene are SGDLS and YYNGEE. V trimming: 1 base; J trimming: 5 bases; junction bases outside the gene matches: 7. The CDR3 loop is CASSVTGGHVETQYF. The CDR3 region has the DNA TGTGCCAGCAGCGTAACGGGGGGGCACGTGGAGACCCAGTACTTC.

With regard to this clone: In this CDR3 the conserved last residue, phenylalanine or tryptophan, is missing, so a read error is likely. DNA of the CDR3: TGTGCCAGCAGTTACGGCGGCTATGGCTACACCGTC. Its translation: CASSYGGYGYTV. The rearrangement links TRBV6-5 to TRBJ1-2; D is unresolved. CDR1 and CDR2 from the germline V gene are MNHEY and SVGAGI. The CDR3 sequence is 12 residues long. V lost 2 bases, J lost 4 bases, and 5 bases lay in between.

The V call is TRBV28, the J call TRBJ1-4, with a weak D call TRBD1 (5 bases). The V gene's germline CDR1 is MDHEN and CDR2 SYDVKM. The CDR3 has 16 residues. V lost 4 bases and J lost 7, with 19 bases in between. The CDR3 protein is CASSSLRPGGAEKLFF. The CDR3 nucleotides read TGTGCCAGCAGTTCCCTCCGACCCGGGGGAGCTGAAAAACTGTTTTTT.

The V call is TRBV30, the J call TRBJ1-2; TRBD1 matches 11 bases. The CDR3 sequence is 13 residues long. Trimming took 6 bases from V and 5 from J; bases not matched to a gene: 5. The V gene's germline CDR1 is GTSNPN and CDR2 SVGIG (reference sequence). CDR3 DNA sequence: TGTGCCTGTCCGGACAGGGGGCGTTATGGCTACACCTTC. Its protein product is CACPDRGRYGYTF.